The 12 T cell receptor beta chains listed next were all sequenced from one sample in a study of blood T cell repertoires in COVID-19. The repertoire was sequenced with immunoSEQ multiplex PCR; TCRdb's copy has only in-frame clones and lacks some. The sample lists about 140,000 clones, about three quarters occurring once. Sequenced sample: peripheral blood. These receptors originate from a man aged 45 to 65 with acute or convalescent COVID-19.

This chain joins TRBV4-1 and TRBJ1-2; 9 nucleotides align to TRBD1. With V trimmed by 0 bases and J by 4 bases, 6 bases remained unmatched. CDR3 length equals 16 residues. Per germline, CDR1 MGHRA and CDR2 YSYEKL. The CDR3 DNA reads as TGCGCCAGCAGCCAAGACTCGGGACAGGGAGCCTATGGCTACACCTTC. Translation gives CASSQDSGQGAYGYTF.

This clone has a handful of counts. This chain connects TRBV12-3 or TRBV12-4 to TRBJ1-2, with 8 bases that match TRBD1. The CDR3 is 13 residues long. Trimming removed 7 bases from V and 7 bases from J; junction bases left unmatched: 8. CDR3 DNA: TGTGCCAGCACCCTGACGACAGGGGCTGGCTACACCTTC. It translates to CASTLTTGAGYTF.

The chain has TRBV7-3 and TRBJ2-5; D remains unclear. Germline V gene data show CDR1 as SGHTA and CDR2 as FQGTGA. The V end lost 5 bases, the J end lost 1 base, and 8 bases lay between the germline ends. CDR3 length: 13 amino acids. Here the CDR3 reads CASSLLSQETQYF. The CDR3 bases are TGTGCCAGCAGCCTCTTATCCCAAGAGACCCAGTACTTC. Supplemented by reference TRBV7-3 and TRBJ2-5, the full variable domain reads GAGVSQTPSNKVTEKGKYVELRCDPISGHTALYWYRQSLGQGPEFLIYFQGTGAADDSGLPNDRFFAVRPEGSVSTLKIQRTERGDSAVYLCASSLLSQETQYFGPGTRLLVL.

In its sample, this clone was seen once. J is TRBJ2-1 and V is TRBV5-1; the D gene is possibly TRBD2 (6 bases). CDR3 size: 15 residues. V was trimmed by 2 bases and J by 4 bases, leaving 13 bases between them. Germline loops: CDR1 SGHRS, CDR2 YFSETQ. CDR3 in amino acids: CASSLQAGEYNEQFF. In DNA, the CDR3 is TGCGCCAGCAGCTTACAAGCGGGCGAGTACAATGAGCAGTTCTTC.

The V gene is TRBV5-1, the J gene TRBJ1-1, with 10 positions matching TRBD1. The germline gives CDR1 SGHRS, CDR2 YFSETQ. The CDR3 is 14 amino acids. With V trimmed by 4 bases and J by 5 bases, 5 bases remained unmatched. The CDR3 spells CASSDRTGGTEAFF. DNA of the CDR3: TGCGCCAGCAGCGACAGGACAGGGGGAACTGAAGCTTTCTTT.

The chain carries TRBV27 and TRBJ2-5; 12 bases agree with TRBD2. The CDR3 is 18 amino acids. From germline, CDR1 is MNHEY and CDR2 SMNVEV (reference sequence). J lost 4 bases, V lost 6 bases, and 15 bases had no gene match. CDR3 region: CASRPGTSGSLSRETQYF. The CDR3 bases are TGTGCCAGCAGGCCGGGGACTAGCGGGTCTCTATCGAGAGAGACCCAGTACTTC.

This chain uses TRBV5-1 with TRBJ1-5; D not certain. The germline V and J ends were trimmed by 4 bases and 8 bases, with 13 bases remaining between them. The CDR3 has 13 residues. Germline-derived CDR1 and CDR2 are SGHRS and YFSETQ. The CDR3 DNA follows: TGCGCCAGCAGCCTTGAAAACGGTGAGCCCCAGCATTTT. The encoded protein is CASSLENGEPQHF.

The count of this clone is one. Other DNA sequences in the same sample also yield this CDR3. This chain links TRBV7-2 with TRBJ1-2; 7 bases line up with TRBD1. Germline V gives CDR1 SGHTA, CDR2 FQGNSA. CDR3 length: 15 residues. Unmatched junction bases numbered 6, after V lost 5 bases and J lost 0 bases. CDR3 region: CASSTRQGSNYGYTF. The CDR3 region has the DNA TGTGCCAGCAGCACAAGACAGGGATCTAACTATGGCTACACCTTC. The complete variable domain, with remaining parts taken from reference TRBV7-2 and TRBJ1-2, reads GAGVSQSPSNKVTEKGKDVELRCDPISGHTALYWYRQSLGQGLEFLIYFQGNSAPDKSGLPSDRFSAERTGGSVSTLTIQRTQQEDSAVYLCASSTRQGSNYGYTFGSGTRLTVV.

The chain joins TRBV25-1 to TRBJ1-1, with a tentative D call TRBD1 (6 bases). V lost 2 bases, J lost 1 base, and 20 bases lay in between. Germline CDR1 is MGHDK and CDR2 is SYGVNS. CDR3 size: 18 residues. Written as DNA, the CDR3 is TGTGCCAGCAGTGAAAACCCGGGGGGCGTCCGGGGGAACACTGAAGCTTTCTTT. This codes for CASSENPGGVRGNTEAFF. The full variable domain, completed using reference TRBV25-1 and TRBJ1-1, is EADIYQTPRYLVIGTGKKITLECSQTMGHDKMYWYQQDPGMELHLIHYSYGVNSTEKGDLSSESTVSRIRTEHFPLTLESARPSHTSQYLCASSENPGGVRGNTEAFFGQGTRLTVV.

The chain has TRBV5-6 and TRBJ1-2, with unresolved D. V lost 2 bases to trimming and J lost 4 bases, with 9 bases between them. CDR1 and CDR2 from the germline V gene are SGHDT and YYEEEE. The CDR3 runs to 13 residues. The CDR3 coding sequence is TGTGCCAGCAGCTTCGGGGATGGCTATGGCTACACCTTC. This gives the protein CASSFGDGYGYTF.

The chain combines TRBV23-1 with TRBJ1-1; 9 bases line up with TRBD1. TRBV23-1 is noted as an ORF with a role that remains uncertain. The CDR3 runs 17 residues. With V trimmed by 0 bases and J by 3 bases, 8 bases remained unmatched. The CDR3 bases are TGCGCCAGCAGTCAATCAGGGGACAGGGCTCGGCACACTGAAGCTTTCTTT. It specifies CASSQSGDRARHTEAFF.

This clone was seen more than once but under ten times. CDR3 nucleotides: TGTGCCAGCAGTGAGGACAGGGGGGTCTATGGCTACACCTTC. The encoded protein is CASSEDRGVYGYTF. The chain is built from TRBV6-1 and TRBJ1-2; 10 positions match TRBD1. The CDR3 totals 14 residues. CDR1 MNHNS and CDR2 SASEGT come from the germline V gene. V lost 3 bases to trimming and J lost 4 bases; unmatched junction nucleotides: 2.